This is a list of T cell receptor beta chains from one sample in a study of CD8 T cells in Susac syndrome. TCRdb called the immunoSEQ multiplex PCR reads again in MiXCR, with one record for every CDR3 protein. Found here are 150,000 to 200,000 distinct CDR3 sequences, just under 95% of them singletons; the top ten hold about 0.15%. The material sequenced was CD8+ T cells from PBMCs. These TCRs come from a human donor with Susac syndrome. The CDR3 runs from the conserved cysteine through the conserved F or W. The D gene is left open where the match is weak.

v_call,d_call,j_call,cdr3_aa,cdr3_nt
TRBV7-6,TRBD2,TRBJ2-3,CASSLAPSGRTDTQYF,TGTGCCAGCAGCTTAGCCCCTAGCGGGCGCACAGATACGCAGTATTTT
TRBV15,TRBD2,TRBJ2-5,CATSRGLAGGKTQYF,TGTGCCACCAGCAGGGGACTAGCGGGAGGAAAGACCCAGTACTTC
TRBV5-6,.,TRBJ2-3,CASSPWAGGTDTQYF,TGTGCCAGCAGCCCCTGGGCCGGTGGCACAGATACGCAGTATTTT
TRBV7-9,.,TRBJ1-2,CASSSTEYGYTF,TGTGCCAGCAGCTCGACAGAGTATGGCTACACCTTC
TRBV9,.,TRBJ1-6,CASSDGGSYNSPLHF,TGTGCCAGCAGCGACGGGGGCTCCTATAATTCACCCCTCCACTTT
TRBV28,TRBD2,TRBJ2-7,CASIAQRDYQTPEQYF,TGTGCCAGCATCGCTCAAAGGGACTACCAAACGCCCGAGCAGTACTTC
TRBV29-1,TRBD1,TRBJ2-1,CSGGDRGALEQFF,TGCAGCGGGGGGGACAGGGGCGCGTTGGAGCAGTTCTTC
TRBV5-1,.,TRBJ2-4,CASSLAPQGGRNIQYF,TGCGCCAGCAGCTTGGCCCCTCAGGGGGGCCGAAACATTCAGTACTTC
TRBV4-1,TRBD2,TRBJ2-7,CASSQTLSGSQSYEQYF,TGCGCCAGCAGCCAGACCTTAAGCGGGAGCCAGTCCTACGAGCAGTACTTC
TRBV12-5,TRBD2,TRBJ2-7,CASGLAALMSGGRPSHEQYF,TGTGCTAGTGGTTTGGCGGCCCTTATGAGCGGGGGGCGTCCCTCCCACGAGCAGTACTTC
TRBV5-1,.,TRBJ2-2,CASSLGQGVRELFF,TGCGCCAGCAGCTTGGGCCAAGGAGTCAGGGAGCTGTTTTTT
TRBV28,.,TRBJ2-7,CASQGFSYEQYF,TGTGCCAGCCAGGGCTTCTCCTACGAGCAGTACTTC
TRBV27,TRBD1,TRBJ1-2,CASSFGGGNYGYTF,TGTGCCAGCAGTTTTGGAGGGGGCAACTATGGCTACACCTTC
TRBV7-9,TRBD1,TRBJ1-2,CASSPSAGTDYYGYTF,TGTGCCAGCAGCCCCAGTGCCGGGACAGATTATTATGGCTACACCTTC
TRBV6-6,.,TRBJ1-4,CASSLWDASTNEKLFF,TGTGCCAGCAGTTTGTGGGACGCCTCAACTAATGAAAAACTGTTTTTT
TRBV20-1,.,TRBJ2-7,CSAPRGGEQYF,TGCAGTGCACCCCGGGGTGGGGAGCAGTACTTC